This T cell receptor beta chain was sequenced for a study of vaccination and CD4 T cells after COVID-19. Study as a whole: Convalescent patients, SARS-CoV-2 positive by nasal swab PCR, comprised about nine mild cases and one severe case. General study points: The median proportion of reactive clones detected only post-vaccination in convalescent patients was roughly 90%.

Sequencing of DNA taken from cultured CD4+ T cells relied on the Oncomine TCR Beta short-read assay. TCRdb re-analysed the PCR reads in MiXCR, keeping a single row per CDR3 protein. The sample holds about 13,000 distinct CDR3 sequences, roughly half seen once. V was pared by 10 bases and J by 0 bases, with 19 bases between. CDR1 is WSHSY and CDR2 is SAAADI in the germline V gene. CDR3 size: 16 residues. Treatment specified: approximately 10-day PBMC culture with coronavirus spike peptide pools or control peptides (ViraFEST assay). Worth noting for this clonotype: Its specificity is unknown.

This sequence was found in a human donor who had recovered from COVID-19. The sample was CD4+ T cells from blood, cultured in vitro. V is TRBV10-2 and J is TRBJ2-4; possible D gene TRBD2, 5 bases. CDR3 protein: CATRERSALAKNIQYF. The DNA for the CDR3 is TGCGCCACCCGAGAGCGTAGCGCCCTAGCCAAAAACATTCAGTACTTC.